These 7 T cell receptor beta chains were sequenced from one sample in a study of CD8+ T cells in alopecia areata. Treatment reported: oral pan-JAK inhibitor, 5-10 mg twice daily. Sequencing used cDNA as its template, made by extracting RNA and reverse transcribing it. Some clones are missing from TCRdb's copy, which holds only in-frame ones; the method was immunoSEQ multiplex PCR. This sample has 270,000 or so clones, with 58% found just once. The source material was CD4+ T cells sorted from blood, sampled at week 24, from a patient treated with tofacitinib. These receptors were collected from a human donor with alopecia areata.

The chain joins TRBV30 to TRBJ1-1, with D possibly TRBD1 on 6 matching bases. The germline V and J ends were trimmed by 3 bases and 7 bases, with 9 bases remaining between them. The CDR3 consists of 11 residues. Germline V lookup: CDR1 GTSNPN, CDR2 SVGIG (reference sequence). The CDR3 nucleotides are TGTGCCTGGAGGGCACAGGGTGAAGCTTTCTTT. This sequence encodes CAWRAQGEAFF.

This sequence joins TRBV27 and TRBJ1-5; D may be TRBD1 (6 bases). The ends were cut back, 8 bases at V and 7 bases at J, with 24 bases in the middle. Germline CDR1 MNHEY, CDR2 SMNVEV (reference sequence). This CDR3 is built from 16 residues. Written as DNA, the CDR3 is TGTGCCAGCGACACCTTTATGGGGGGGCTGAGGCAGCCCCAGCATTTT. The encoded protein is CASDTFMGGLRQPQHF.

The genes are TRBV30 and TRBJ2-4; D is undetermined. The V end was cut by 1 base, the J end by 0 bases, with 10 bases between. Germline-derived CDR1 and CDR2 are GTSNPN and SVGIG (reference sequence). This CDR3 spans 15 amino acids. The CDR3 DNA sequence: TGTGCCTGGAGTGGGGGAAGGGTAGCCAAAAACATTCAGTACTTC. Translated, it gives CAWSGGRVAKNIQYF. Full variable domain (outside the CDR3, taken from reference TRBV30 and TRBJ2-4): SQTIHQWPATLVQPVGSPLSLECTVEGTSNPNLYWYRQAAGRGLQLLFYSVGIGQISSEVPQNLSASRPQDRQFILSSKKLLLSDSGFYLCAWSGGRVAKNIQYFGAGTRLSVL.

In nucleotides, the CDR3 is TGCGCCAGCAGCCCGGGGAGAGGGGCGAGGAACCAAGAGACCCAGTACTTC. Its translation: CASSPGRGARNQETQYF. The chain employs TRBV5-1 and TRBJ2-5; D tentatively fits TRBD1 or TRBD2 (5 bases each). The CDR3 runs 17 residues. Trimming shortened V by 4 bases and J by 0 bases, and 19 bases separated the two germline ends. Germline V CDR1 and CDR2: SGHRS, YFSETQ.

V usage is TRBV29-1 and J usage is TRBJ2-2; 7 nucleotides match TRBD1. The CDR3 runs 14 residues. The germline V gene encodes CDR1 SQVTM and CDR2 ANQGSEA. With V trimmed by 6 bases and J by 4 bases, 8 bases remained unmatched. CDR3 DNA: TGCAGCGTGGCCCGGGACAGAATCACCGGGGAGCTGTTTTTT. Its protein is CSVARDRITGELFF.

The chain is built from TRBV28 and TRBJ2-5; D is unresolved. The CDR3 loop spans 12 amino acids. With 1 base removed from V and 10 bases from J, the gap between germline ends came to 10 bases. CDR1 and CDR2 (germline): MDHEN, SYDVKM. The CDR3 reads CASSLLSRDQYF. In nucleotides, the CDR3 is TGTGCCAGCAGTTTATTGTCTAGGGACCAGTACTTC.

The rearrangement links TRBV6-5 to TRBJ1-6, with D maybe TRBD1 (5 bases). This CDR3 comprises 15 residues. The germline V and J ends were trimmed by 2 bases and 7 bases, with 12 bases remaining between them. Germline lookup yields CDR1 MNHEY and CDR2 SVGAGI. The DNA of the CDR3 is TGTGCCAGCAGTTACGCTTTAGGGACGAATTCACCCCTCCACTTT. Protein product: CASSYALGTNSPLHF.